The source of this TCR beta chain is a study of CD8+CD57+ T cells in acquired aplastic anemia. This clonotype was detected many times. Genomic DNA acted as the template from which TCR beta VDJ combination and CDR3 sequence profiling were carried out. In TCRdb, the reads were re-called with MiXCR into one record per CDR3 protein. Of about 200,000 distinct CDR3 sequences in the sample, about a third were seen once. V lost 7 bases, J lost 6 bases, and 19 bases lay in between. The CDR3 is 14 residues long. Germline loops: CDR1 SGDLS, CDR2 YYNGEE. The chain combines TRBV9 with TRBJ1-2; a possible D gene is TRBD1 (6 bases). The TCR sequence derives from a human donor in good health, serving as a control. Sample: sorted CD4+, CD8+, or CD8+CD57+ T cells (not recorded which) from PBMCs. The CDR3 DNA is TGTGCCAGCGGCAACCTAAGAGGGGGGGATGGCTACACCTTC. This codes for CASGNLRGGDGYTF.